One sample yielded the 5 T cell receptor beta chains listed below, sequenced in a study of T cell repertoires in ileal Crohn's disease. Using immunoSEQ multiplex PCR, the repertoire was profiled, and TCRdb retains in-frame clones only, with some absent. The repertoire holds 3,000 to 4,000 clones, with about 73% as singletons. As to time point: neoterminal ileum biopsy at postoperative endoscopy, about 6 months after surgery. The sequenced sample consisted of ileal tissue. These TCRs come from an adult with Crohn's disease.

This clone was counted between two and nine times. The chain has TRBV30 and TRBJ1-6; D remains unclear. V was clipped by 5 bases and J by 10 bases, with 15 bases between them. The CDR3 runs to 13 residues. CDR1 and CDR2 (germline): GTSNPN, SVGIG (reference sequence). The CDR3, as DNA: TGTGCCTGGGGCGCGGCGCATCGCTCACCCCTCCACTTT. Its translation is CAWGAAHRSPLHF.

V gene TRBV30 combines with J gene TRBJ2-6, with TRBD1 as a possible D gene (5 bases). The CDR3 length is 14 residues. V lost 8 bases, J lost 0 bases, and 11 bases lay in between. Germline-derived CDR1 and CDR2 are GTSNPN and SVGIG (reference sequence). The CDR3 is CASQGFSGANVLTF. CDR3 DNA sequence: TGTGCCAGCCAGGGTTTCTCTGGGGCCAACGTCCTGACTTTC.

The chain carries TRBV9 and TRBJ2-3; D may be TRBD2 (5 bases). Germline CDR1 is SGDLS and CDR2 is YYNGEE. The length of the CDR3 is 16 residues. V lost 0 bases to trimming and J lost 2 bases, with 13 bases between them. The CDR3 DNA reads as TGTGCCAGCAGCGTAGCACCCAGACTAAACACAGATACGCAGTATTTT. Residues: CASSVAPRLNTDTQYF.

The rearrangement links TRBV13 to TRBJ1-2; D gene ambiguous. This CDR3 is built from 15 residues. Germline V gene lookup returns CDR1 PRHDT and CDR2 FYEKMQ (reference sequence). V shed 2 bases and J shed 8 bases, with 18 bases lying between them. The chain's CDR3 is CASSLSGRPSGGYTF. The CDR3 coding sequence is TGTGCCAGCAGCTTATCGGGCCGCCCATCGGGGGGCTACACCTTC.

This sequence joins TRBV6-1 and TRBJ2-1, with 14 bases matching TRBD2. The CDR3 runs 19 residues. The junction had 13 bases not matched to a gene; V was cut back by 3 bases and J by 6 bases. The germline V gene encodes CDR1 MNHNS and CDR2 SASEGT. The CDR3 nucleotides read TGTGCCAGCAGTGAGAGGCGACTAGCGGGGGGGCCTTACGTCAATGAGCAGTTCTTC. This sequence encodes CASSERRLAGGPYVNEQFF.